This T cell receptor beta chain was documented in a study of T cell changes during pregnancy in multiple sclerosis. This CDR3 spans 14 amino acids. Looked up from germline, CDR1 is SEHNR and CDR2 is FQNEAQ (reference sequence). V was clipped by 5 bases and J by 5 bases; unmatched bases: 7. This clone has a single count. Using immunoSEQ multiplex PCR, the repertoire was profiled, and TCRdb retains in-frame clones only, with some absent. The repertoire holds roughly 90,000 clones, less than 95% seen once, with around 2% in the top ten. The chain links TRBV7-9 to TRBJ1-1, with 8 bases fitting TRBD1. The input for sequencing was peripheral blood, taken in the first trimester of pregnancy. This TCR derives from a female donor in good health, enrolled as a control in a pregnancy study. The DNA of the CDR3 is TGTGCCAGCAGCCGGACAGGGCAGGGGACTGAAGCTTTCTTT. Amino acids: CASSRTGQGTEAFF.